The 5 T cell receptor beta chains below were found in one sample sequenced in a study of post-analysis software for immune sequencing data. The study, taken as a whole, reports: About five TRBV segments appeared more often in patients than in controls, and TRBV5-6, TRBV5-1 and TRBV20-1 were among these.

No antigen is known for these receptors. TCR beta cDNA libraries included unique molecular identifiers. MiXCR, applied by TCRdb to the PCR reads, yields one record per CDR3 protein. This table has 700,000 to 900,000 distinct CDR3 sequences, just over 45% appearing once. The source material was blood. The receptors were gathered from a girl aged 5-17 years with multiple sclerosis.

This clonotype came up a few times. The chain uses TRBV5-1 and TRBJ2-2, with a weak D call TRBD1 (5 bases). The V gene lost 4 bases and the J gene lost 6 bases, with 13 bases spanning the gap. CDR1 SGHRS and CDR2 YFSETQ come from the germline V gene. The CDR3 covers 14 residues. The DNA for the CDR3 is TGCGCCAGCAGCACCCTCAGGGTTGCCGGGGAGCTGTTTTTT. This codes for CASSTLRVAGELFF.

The sample holds a few counts of this clonotype. This chain connects TRBV29-1 to TRBJ1-5, with a tentative D call TRBD1 (6 bases). This CDR3 spans 13 amino acids. Trimming pared 5 bases from V and 4 bases from J, leaving 12 bases between. The V gene's germline CDR1 is SQVTM and CDR2 ANQGSEA. The CDR3 nucleotides are TGCAGCGTTACAGGGCGAGGAAATCAGCCCCAGCATTTT. As protein: CSVTGRGNQPQHF.

This clonotype was picked up a small number of times. V usage is TRBV7-3 and J usage is TRBJ2-3; D not certain. The V and J ends lost 0 bases and 2 bases respectively, with 9 bases between them. The germline gives CDR1 SGHTA, CDR2 FQGTGA. The CDR3 has 15 amino acids. The CDR3 nucleotides read TGTGCCAGCAGCTTAACGAGCCTCCCCACAGATACGCAGTATTTT. This sequence encodes CASSLTSLPTDTQYF.

J is TRBJ2-3 and V is TRBV20-1, with D possibly matching TRBD1 (5 bases). CDR1 is DFQATT, CDR2 SNEGSKA, per germline (reference sequence). The CDR3 has 13 amino acids. Trimming took off 7 bases at V and 7 bases at J, with 18 bases between the two ends. CDR3 protein: CSEQDIRLNTQYF. CDR3 nucleotides: TGCAGTGAGCAGGACATCCGCTTGAATACGCAGTATTTT.

About this clonotype itself: With a much larger clone just one base away, this may be a read error. The chain links TRBV27 to TRBJ2-1; 8 bases are a match to TRBD2. The CDR3 is made up of 15 amino acids. Germline V lookup: CDR1 MNHEY, CDR2 SMNVEV (reference sequence). With V trimmed by 6 bases and J by 0 bases, 4 bases remained unmatched. The CDR3 reads CASSFSGISYNEQFF. CDR3 sequence (DNA): TGTGCCAGCAGCTTTAGCGGGATCTCCTACAATGAGCAGTTCTTC.